A single sample gave rise to the 27 T cell receptor beta chains below, sequenced in a study of blood T cell repertoires in COVID-19. TCRdb keeps only in-frame clones here, not all; method: immunoSEQ multiplex PCR. The sample shows roughly 88,000 clones, around 90% of them seen only once. Sequencing used peripheral blood. The receptor source for this set is a woman aged 50 to 65 in a cohort sampled during active COVID-19.

The genes are TRBV5-1 and TRBJ2-4; 16 nucleotides line up with TRBD2. V gave up 4 bases and J gave up 0 bases; unmatched junction bases: 4. The CDR3 spans 18 residues. Germline CDR1 SGHRS, CDR2 YFSETQ. The CDR3 region is CASSPGLAGGVAKNIQYF. The CDR3 coding sequence is TGCGCCAGCAGCCCGGGACTAGCGGGAGGGGTAGCCAAAAACATTCAGTACTTC.

The chain has TRBV20-1 and TRBJ2-3, with D unclear. The CDR3 length is 10 residues. Germline values: CDR1 DFQATT, CDR2 SNEGSKA (reference sequence). Trimming pared 5 bases from V and 10 bases from J, leaving 10 bases between. The CDR3 region has the DNA TGCAGTGCTGGGCGAGAATCGCAGTATTTT. Amino acids: CSAGRESQYF.

The chain combines TRBV5-1 with TRBJ2-1; tentative D call: TRBD1 (6 bases). V lost 8 bases and J 9 bases, leaving 21 bases between the germline ends. CDR3 length equals 14 residues. CDR1 and CDR2 (germline): SGHRS, YFSETQ. CDR3: CASRSPGDTAEQFF. DNA for the CDR3: TGCGCCAGTCGAAGTCCAGGGGATACCGCTGAGCAGTTCTTC.

This chain joins TRBV9 and TRBJ1-6; tentatively, D is TRBD1 (6 bases). CDR3 length: 16 residues. V lost 0 bases and J lost 9, with 16 bases in between. The germline gives CDR1 SGDLS, CDR2 YYNGEE. CDR3 in DNA: TGTGCCAGCAGCGTAGAATCGGCAGGGGTTACTTCACCCCTCCACTTT. Translated, it gives CASSVESAGVTSPLHF. Full variable domain (outside the CDR3, taken from reference TRBV9 and TRBJ1-6): DSGVTQTPKHLITATGQRVTLRCSPRSGDLSVYWYQQSLDQGLQFLIQYYNGEERAKGNILERFSAQQFPDLHSELNLSSLELGDSALYFCASSVESAGVTSPLHFGNGTRLTVT.

A word on this clone: Germline and junction disagree at one end, which may indicate a read error. J is TRBJ2-3 and V is TRBV4-2; 11 positions match TRBD2. CDR3 length: 17 residues. CDR1 LGHNA and CDR2 YNFKEQ come from the germline V gene. CDR3 sequence (DNA): TGTGCCAGCAGCCAAGATAGGATAACTAGCGGGGGCTTTACGCAGAATTTT. Translation gives CASSQDRITSGGFTQNF.

The chain joins TRBV19 to TRBJ2-7; maybe TRBD1 (7 bases). Germline loops: CDR1 LNHDA, CDR2 SQIVND (reference sequence). Trimming removed 6 bases from V and 1 base from J, with 13 bases in between. The CDR3 extends over 14 amino acids. The CDR3: CASSAGQLSYEQYF. In DNA form, the CDR3 reads TGTGCCAGTAGCGCGGGACAGCTTTCCTACGAGCAGTACTTC.

This clone was seen only once. CDR3 protein: CASSPHDRYYPGNTIYF. The CDR3 nucleotides read TGTGCCAGCAGCCCCCACGACAGATACTATCCTGGAAACACCATATATTTT. The chain employs TRBV14 and TRBJ1-3; perhaps TRBD1 as D (5 bases). V shed 4 bases and J shed 2 bases, with 18 bases lying between them. The CDR3 has 17 residues. Germline V gene data show CDR1 as SGHDN and CDR2 as FVKESK.

The chain joins TRBV5-1 to TRBJ1-5; 9 positions agree with TRBD1. Trimming cost V 4 bases and J 6 bases; bases outside gene matches: 8. CDR1 SGHRS and CDR2 YFSETQ come from the germline V gene. This CDR3 comprises 15 residues. The CDR3: CASSPGTGMGQPQHF. DNA for the CDR3: TGCGCCAGCAGCCCCGGGACAGGGATGGGTCAGCCCCAGCATTTT. The whole variable domain, filled in from reference TRBV5-1 and TRBJ1-5, reads KAGVTQTPRYLIKTRGQQVTLSCSPISGHRSVSWYQQTPGQGLQFLFEYFSETQRNKGNFPGRFSGRQFSNSRSEMNVSTLELGDSALYLCASSPGTGMGQPQHFGDGTRLSIL.

The chain has TRBV30 and TRBJ1-2; D gene ambiguous. The V end lost 3 bases, the J end lost 6 bases, and 26 bases lay between the germline ends. This CDR3 comprises 17 residues. The germline gives CDR1 GTSNPN, CDR2 SVGIG (reference sequence). The CDR3 nucleotides read TGTGCCTGGAGCCGCGGGTATGTCTTGAAGGTCGACCATGGCTACACCTTC. This translates into CAWSRGYVLKVDHGYTF.

This chain joins TRBV18 and TRBJ2-3; 9 nucleotides align to TRBD2. The CDR3 extends over 16 amino acids. The germline CDR1 and CDR2 sequences are KGHSH and LQKENI. Trimming at V came to 4 bases and at J to 0 bases, leaving 5 bases not matched to a gene. The DNA for the CDR3 is TGTGCCAGCTCACTCAGCGGGGGGTCTAGCACAGATACGCAGTATTTT. Its translation is CASSLSGGSSTDTQYF.

The rearrangement links TRBV5-1 to TRBJ2-5; D unresolved. V lost 4 bases and J lost 1, with 20 bases in between. This CDR3 contains 17 residues. Germline V gene sequence: CDR1 SGHRS, CDR2 YFSETQ. The CDR3 DNA is TGCGCCAGCAGCCCTTTACTTCTCATGAGATCCCAAGAGACCCAGTACTTC. It specifies CASSPLLLMRSQETQYF.

The V call is TRBV10-3, the J call TRBJ1-5, with TRBD1 matching over 8 bases. V gave up 6 bases and J gave up 7 bases; unmatched junction bases: 5. The CDR3 is 13 residues long. Per the germline V gene, CDR1 is ENHRY and CDR2 is SYGVKD. DNA of the CDR3: TGTGCCATCAGGCAGGGGGCGGGACAGCCCCAGCATTTT. Its protein product is CAIRQGAGQPQHF.

This chain uses TRBV9 with TRBJ2-3; D ambiguous. V was shortened by 4 bases and J by 0 bases, with 15 bases between the two germline ends. This CDR3 is built from 16 residues. The V gene's germline CDR1 is SGDLS and CDR2 YYNGEE. Here the CDR3 reads CASSPYGRSSTDTQYF. CDR3 DNA sequence: TGTGCCAGCAGCCCCTACGGTCGTTCTAGCACAGATACGCAGTATTTT.

This chain uses TRBV2 with TRBJ2-1, with TRBD1 matching over 12 bases. V trimming: 5 bases; J trimming: 9 bases; junction bases outside the gene matches: 8. Germline CDR1 is SNHLY and CDR2 is FYNNEI. There are 15 residues in the CDR3. DNA of the CDR3: TGTGCCAGCAGTTTCCAGGGACAGGGGGCAGGTGAGCAGTTCTTC. This codes for CASSFQGQGAGEQFF.

The CDR3 spells CASSPGVASGSTGELFF. CDR3 in DNA: TGTGCCAGCAGCCCCGGGGTGGCTAGCGGGAGCACCGGGGAGCTGTTTTTT. This chain joins TRBV7-9 and TRBJ2-2; 10 bases are shared with TRBD2. V dropped 5 bases and J dropped 4; count of bases not matched to a gene: 10. CDR3 size: 17 residues. Germline CDR1 is SEHNR and CDR2 is FQNEAQ (reference sequence).

The CDR3 DNA sequence: TGTGCCAGCAGCCAAGATTCTAGCGGGGGTCCAAATGAGCAGTTCTTC. It encodes CASSQDSSGGPNEQFF. The chain is built from TRBV4-2 and TRBJ2-1; 10 positions agree with TRBD2. Trimming removed 0 bases from V and 7 bases from J; junction bases left unmatched: 6. This CDR3 is built from 16 residues. Per the germline V gene, CDR1 is LGHNA and CDR2 is YNFKEQ.

The genes are TRBV3-1 (or the pseudogene TRBV3-2) and TRBJ1-3, with D hard to call. CDR3 length: 16 residues. Germline lookup yields CDR1 LGHDT and CDR2 YNNKEL (reference sequence). V lost 4 bases, J lost 0 bases, and 13 bases lay in between. Written as DNA, the CDR3 is TGTGCCAGCAGCCTGCCCCCGATGAGCTCTGGAAACACCATATATTTT. Protein: CASSLPPMSSGNTIYF.

The gene calls are TRBV27 and TRBJ1-4; the match to TRBD1 covers 9 bases. The V and J ends lost 2 bases and 7 bases, in that order; junction bases with no gene match: 8. The CDR3 loop spans 16 amino acids. CDR1 and CDR2 from the germline V gene are MNHEY and SMNVEV (reference sequence). CDR3: CASSLRQGGMGEKLFF. Written as DNA, the CDR3 is TGTGCCAGCAGTTTAAGACAGGGGGGCATGGGTGAAAAACTGTTTTTT. Combining the CDR3 with reference TRBV27 and TRBJ1-4 gives the whole variable domain EAQVTQNPRYLITVTGKKLTVTCSQNMNHEYMSWYRQDPGLGLRQIYYSMNVEVTDKGDVPEGYKVSRKEKRNFPLILESPSPNQTSLYFCASSLRQGGMGEKLFFGSGTQLSVL.

The chain recombines TRBV6-6 with TRBJ2-7, with D uncertain. Germline CDR1 and CDR2: MNHNY and SVGAGI (reference sequence). The CDR3 spans 14 residues. Trimming pared 0 bases from V and 7 bases from J, leaving 13 bases between. Here the CDR3 reads CASSYSSGVREQYF. The CDR3 bases are TGTGCCAGCAGTTACTCGAGTGGAGTCCGGGAGCAGTACTTC.

A few counts support this clone. The rearrangement links TRBV28 to TRBJ1-5, with TRBD1 matching 10 bases. This CDR3 comprises 14 residues. With 9 bases clipped from V and 5 bases from J, the junction kept 7 bases outside the gene matches. Germline CDR1 and CDR2: MDHEN and SYDVKM. The CDR3 coding sequence is TGTGCCAGTTACCCGGGACAGGGGTATCAGCCCCAGCATTTT. This sequence encodes CASYPGQGYQPQHF.

V usage is TRBV2 and J usage is TRBJ1-5; no clear D gene. With 8 bases removed from V and 7 bases from J, the gap between germline ends came to 18 bases. The germline V gene has CDR1 SNHLY and CDR2 FYNNEI. The CDR3 extends over 14 amino acids. CDR3 in amino acids: CASRKTGEGQPQHF. CDR3 DNA sequence: TGTGCCAGCCGAAAGACCGGGGAAGGACAGCCCCAGCATTTT.

This sequence joins TRBV13 and TRBJ1-1; D might be TRBD1 (6 bases). The CDR3 length is 13 residues. V lost 0 bases and J lost 11, with 13 bases in between. Germline V gene sequence: CDR1 PRHDT, CDR2 FYEKMQ (reference sequence). The chain's CDR3 is CASSLGPGAPAFF. The DNA for the CDR3 is TGTGCCAGCAGCTTAGGCCCAGGGGCCCCGGCTTTCTTT.

This clone is a singleton in its sample. The chain recombines TRBV11-2 with TRBJ2-7, with a tentative D call TRBD1 (6 bases). The germline V gene has CDR1 SGHAT and CDR2 FQNNGV. The CDR3 covers 16 residues. Trimming pared 2 bases from V and 0 bases from J, leaving 14 bases between. This CDR3 reads CASSLLRGKSSYEQYF. Here the CDR3 DNA reads TGTGCCAGCAGCTTACTCAGGGGTAAAAGCTCCTACGAGCAGTACTTC.

The chain links TRBV6-6 to TRBJ1-6; D unresolved. Trimming took off 0 bases at V and 11 bases at J, with 8 bases between the two ends. The length of the CDR3 is 13 residues. Germline loops: CDR1 MNHNY, CDR2 SVGAGI (reference sequence). CDR3 in amino acids: CASSYSGFAPLHF. The CDR3 DNA reads TGTGCCAGCAGTTACTCCGGTTTTGCACCCCTCCACTTT.

The chain joins TRBV12-3 or TRBV12-4 to TRBJ1-1; 7 positions agree with TRBD1. The junction had 4 bases not matched to a gene; V was cut back by 5 bases and J by 4 bases. This CDR3 is built from 13 residues. CDR3 region: CASSDRVVTEAFF. CDR3 coding DNA: TGTGCCAGCAGTGACAGGGTGGTCACTGAAGCTTTCTTT.

V gene TRBV10-3 combines with J gene TRBJ2-7, with D maybe TRBD2 (5 bases). V dropped 5 bases and J dropped 0 bases, with 11 bases sitting between them. Per the germline V gene, CDR1 is ENHRY and CDR2 is SYGVKD. This CDR3 is 14 amino acids long. CDR3 bases: TGTGCCATCAGTTTAGGACTTTACTCCTACGAGCAGTACTTC. Encoded protein: CAISLGLYSYEQYF.

The chain uses TRBV6-6 and TRBJ1-5, with 10 bases lining up with TRBD1. CDR1 and CDR2 (germline): MNHNY, SVGAGI (reference sequence). Trimming cost V 5 bases and J 6 bases; bases outside gene matches: 13. There are 17 residues in the CDR3. The CDR3: CASSQDRGTVRGQPQHF. CDR3 DNA: TGTGCCAGCAGTCAGGACAGGGGGACAGTTCGAGGTCAGCCCCAGCATTTT.